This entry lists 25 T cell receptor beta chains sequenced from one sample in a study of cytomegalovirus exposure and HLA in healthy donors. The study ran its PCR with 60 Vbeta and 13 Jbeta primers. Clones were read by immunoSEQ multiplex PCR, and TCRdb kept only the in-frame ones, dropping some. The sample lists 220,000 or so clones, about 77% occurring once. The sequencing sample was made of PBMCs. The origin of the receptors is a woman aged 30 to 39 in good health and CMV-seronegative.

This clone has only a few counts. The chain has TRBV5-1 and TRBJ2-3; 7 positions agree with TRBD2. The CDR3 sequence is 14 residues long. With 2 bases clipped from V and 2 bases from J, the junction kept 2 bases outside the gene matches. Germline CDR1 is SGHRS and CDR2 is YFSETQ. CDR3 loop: CASSLLAPTDTQYF. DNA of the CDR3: TGCGCCAGCAGCTTACTAGCGCCCACAGATACGCAGTATTTT.

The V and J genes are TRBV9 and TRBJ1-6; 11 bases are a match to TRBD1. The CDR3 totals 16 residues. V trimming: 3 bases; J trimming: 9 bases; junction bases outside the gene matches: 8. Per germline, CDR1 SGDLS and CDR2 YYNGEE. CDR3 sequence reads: CASSAGGGTGGSPLHF. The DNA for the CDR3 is TGTGCCAGCAGCGCCGGGGGGGGGACAGGGGGTTCACCCCTCCACTTT.

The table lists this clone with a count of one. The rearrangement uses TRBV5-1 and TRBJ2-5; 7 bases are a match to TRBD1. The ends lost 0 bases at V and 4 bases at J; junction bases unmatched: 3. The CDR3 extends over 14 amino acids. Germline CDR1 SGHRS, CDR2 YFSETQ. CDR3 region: CASSLGQGRETQYF. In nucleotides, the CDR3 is TGCGCCAGCAGCTTGGGACAGGGAAGAGAGACCCAGTACTTC. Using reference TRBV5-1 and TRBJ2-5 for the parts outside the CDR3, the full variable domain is KAGVTQTPRYLIKTRGQQVTLSCSPISGHRSVSWYQQTPGQGLQFLFEYFSETQRNKGNFPGRFSGRQFSNSRSEMNVSTLELGDSALYLCASSLGQGRETQYFGPGTRLLVL.

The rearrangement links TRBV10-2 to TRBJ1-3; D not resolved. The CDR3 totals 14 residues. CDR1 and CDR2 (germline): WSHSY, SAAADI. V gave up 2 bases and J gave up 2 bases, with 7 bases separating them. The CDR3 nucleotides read TGCGCCAGCAGTGAGACCCGGGCTGGAAACACCATATATTTT. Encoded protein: CASSETRAGNTIYF.

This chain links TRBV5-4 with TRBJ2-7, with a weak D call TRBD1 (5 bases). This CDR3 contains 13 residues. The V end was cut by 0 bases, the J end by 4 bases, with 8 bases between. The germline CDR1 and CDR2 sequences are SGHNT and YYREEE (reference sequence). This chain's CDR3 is CASSLGTGYEQYF. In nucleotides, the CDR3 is TGTGCCAGCAGCTTGGGAACAGGTTACGAGCAGTACTTC.

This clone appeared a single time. The CDR3, as DNA: TGTGCCAGCAGTTTAACCCTAGCGGTTCCCCCCAATGAGCAGTTCTTC. Translation gives CASSLTLAVPPNEQFF. The V and J genes are TRBV27 and TRBJ2-1, with TRBD2 matching over 7 bases. V lost 2 bases, J lost 6 bases, and 10 bases stayed unmatched. The V gene's germline CDR1 is MNHEY and CDR2 SMNVEV (reference sequence). The CDR3 loop spans 16 amino acids.

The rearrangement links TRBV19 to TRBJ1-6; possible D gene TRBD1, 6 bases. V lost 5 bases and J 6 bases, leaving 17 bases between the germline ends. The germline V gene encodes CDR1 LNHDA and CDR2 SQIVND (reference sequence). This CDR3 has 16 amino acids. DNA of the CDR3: TGTGCCAGTAGTGTGACAGGTCCAGGGGCTAATTCACCCCTCCACTTT. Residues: CASSVTGPGANSPLHF.

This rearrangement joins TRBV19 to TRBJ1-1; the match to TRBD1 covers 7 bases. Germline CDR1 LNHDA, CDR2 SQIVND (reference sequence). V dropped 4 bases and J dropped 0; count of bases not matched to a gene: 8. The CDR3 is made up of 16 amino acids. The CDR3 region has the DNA TGTGCCAGTAGTACCATACAGGGGTCGGTGAACACTGAAGCTTTCTTT. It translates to CASSTIQGSVNTEAFF.

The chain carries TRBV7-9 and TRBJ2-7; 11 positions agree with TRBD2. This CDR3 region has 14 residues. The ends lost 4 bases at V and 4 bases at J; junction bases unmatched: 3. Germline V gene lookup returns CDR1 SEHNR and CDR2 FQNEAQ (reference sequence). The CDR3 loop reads CASSSTSGEYEQYF. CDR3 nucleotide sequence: TGTGCCAGCAGCTCGACTAGCGGGGAATACGAGCAGTACTTC.

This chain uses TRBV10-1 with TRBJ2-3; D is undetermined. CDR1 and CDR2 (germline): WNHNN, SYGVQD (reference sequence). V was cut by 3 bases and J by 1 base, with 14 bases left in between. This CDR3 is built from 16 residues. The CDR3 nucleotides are TGCGCCAGCAGTGATAACTCGCGAGCCGGCACAGATACGCAGTATTTT. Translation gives CASSDNSRAGTDTQYF.

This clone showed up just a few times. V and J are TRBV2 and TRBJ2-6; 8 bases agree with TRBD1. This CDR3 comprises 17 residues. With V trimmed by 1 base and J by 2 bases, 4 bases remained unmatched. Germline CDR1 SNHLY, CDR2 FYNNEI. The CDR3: CASSEDRGVAGANVLTF. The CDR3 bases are TGTGCCAGCAGTGAAGACAGGGGGGTGGCTGGGGCCAACGTCCTGACTTTC.

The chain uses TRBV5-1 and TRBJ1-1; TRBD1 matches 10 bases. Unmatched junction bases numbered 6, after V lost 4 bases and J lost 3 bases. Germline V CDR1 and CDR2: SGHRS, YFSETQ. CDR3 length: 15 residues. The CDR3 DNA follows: TGCGCCAGCAGCATACGACAGGGGGCGGACACTGAAGCTTTCTTT. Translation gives CASSIRQGADTEAFF.

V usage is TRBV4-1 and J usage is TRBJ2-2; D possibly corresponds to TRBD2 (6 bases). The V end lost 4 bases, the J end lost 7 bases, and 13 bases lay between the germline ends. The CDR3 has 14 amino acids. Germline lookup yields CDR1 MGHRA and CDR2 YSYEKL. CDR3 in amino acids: CASSRARGNGELFF. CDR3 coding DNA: TGCGCCAGCAGCCGAGCCCGGGGGAACGGGGAGCTGTTTTTT.

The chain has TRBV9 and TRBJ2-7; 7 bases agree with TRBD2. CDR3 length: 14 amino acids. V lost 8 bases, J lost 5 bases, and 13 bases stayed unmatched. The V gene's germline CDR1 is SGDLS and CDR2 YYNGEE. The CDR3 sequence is CASTRGIAAHEQYF. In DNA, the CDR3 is TGTGCCAGTACGCGGGGGATAGCGGCCCACGAGCAGTACTTC.

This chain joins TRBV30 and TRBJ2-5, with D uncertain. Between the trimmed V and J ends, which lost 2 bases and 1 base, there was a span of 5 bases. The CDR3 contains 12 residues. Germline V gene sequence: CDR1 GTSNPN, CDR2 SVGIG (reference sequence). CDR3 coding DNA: TGTGCCTGGAGTTTCAGCCAAGAGACCCAGTACTTC. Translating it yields CAWSFSQETQYF.

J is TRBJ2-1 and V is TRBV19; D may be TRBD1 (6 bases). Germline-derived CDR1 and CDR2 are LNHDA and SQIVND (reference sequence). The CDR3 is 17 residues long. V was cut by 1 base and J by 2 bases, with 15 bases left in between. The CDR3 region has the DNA TGTGCCAGTAGTATAGTGGTGGGGGCCCGGACCTACAATGAGCAGTTCTTC. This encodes CASSIVVGARTYNEQFF.

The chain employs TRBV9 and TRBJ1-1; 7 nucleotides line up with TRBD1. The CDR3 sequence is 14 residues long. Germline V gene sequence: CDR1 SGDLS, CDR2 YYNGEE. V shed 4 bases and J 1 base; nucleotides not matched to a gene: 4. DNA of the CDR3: TGTGCCAGCAGCCCGGCAGGGGGGAACACTGAAGCTTTCTTT. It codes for CASSPAGGNTEAFF.

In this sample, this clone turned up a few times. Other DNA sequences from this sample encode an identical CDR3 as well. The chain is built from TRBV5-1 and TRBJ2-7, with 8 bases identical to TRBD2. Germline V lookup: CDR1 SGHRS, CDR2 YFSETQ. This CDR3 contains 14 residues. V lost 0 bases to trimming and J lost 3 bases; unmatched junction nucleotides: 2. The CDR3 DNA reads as TGCGCCAGCAGCTTGGCGGGGGGGTACTACGAGCAGTACTTC. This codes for CASSLAGGYYEQYF. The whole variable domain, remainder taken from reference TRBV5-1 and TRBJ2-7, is KAGVTQTPRYLIKTRGQQVTLSCSPISGHRSVSWYQQTPGQGLQFLFEYFSETQRNKGNFPGRFSGRQFSNSRSEMNVSTLELGDSALYLCASSLAGGYYEQYFGPGTRLTVT.

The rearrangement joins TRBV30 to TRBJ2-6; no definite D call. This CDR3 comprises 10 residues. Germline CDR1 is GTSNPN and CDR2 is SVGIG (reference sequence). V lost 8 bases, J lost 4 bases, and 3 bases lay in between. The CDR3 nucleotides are TGTGCCCTCGGGGCCAACGTCCTGACTTTC. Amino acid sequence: CALGANVLTF.

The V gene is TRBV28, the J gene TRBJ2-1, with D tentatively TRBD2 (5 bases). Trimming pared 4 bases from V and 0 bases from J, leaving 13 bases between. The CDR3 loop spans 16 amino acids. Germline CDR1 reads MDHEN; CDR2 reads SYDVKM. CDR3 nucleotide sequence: TGTGCCAGCAGTTCGCTAGCAGCCGACTCCTACAATGAGCAGTTCTTC. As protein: CASSSLAADSYNEQFF.

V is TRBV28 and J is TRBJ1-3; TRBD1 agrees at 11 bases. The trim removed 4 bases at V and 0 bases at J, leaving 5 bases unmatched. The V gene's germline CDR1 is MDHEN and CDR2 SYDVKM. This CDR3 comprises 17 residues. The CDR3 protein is CASSSRDRGISGNTIYF. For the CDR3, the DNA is TGTGCCAGCAGTTCCCGGGACAGGGGGATCTCTGGAAACACCATATATTTT.

CDR3 sequence: CASQGLAESGELFF. The CDR3 nucleotides read TGTGCCAGTCAAGGACTAGCGGAGTCCGGGGAGCTGTTTTTT. This chain links TRBV6-1 with TRBJ2-2; TRBD2 agrees at 10 bases. Trimming cost V 9 bases and J 6 bases; bases outside gene matches: 7. Germline assignment: CDR1 MNHNS and CDR2 SASEGT. The CDR3 loop spans 14 amino acids.

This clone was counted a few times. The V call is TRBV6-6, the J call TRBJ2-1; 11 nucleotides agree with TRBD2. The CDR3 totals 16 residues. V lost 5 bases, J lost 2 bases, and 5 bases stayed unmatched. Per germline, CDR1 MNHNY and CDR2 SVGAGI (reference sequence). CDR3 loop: CASSTQGLAAYNEQFF. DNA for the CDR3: TGTGCCAGCAGTACGCAGGGACTAGCGGCCTACAATGAGCAGTTCTTC.

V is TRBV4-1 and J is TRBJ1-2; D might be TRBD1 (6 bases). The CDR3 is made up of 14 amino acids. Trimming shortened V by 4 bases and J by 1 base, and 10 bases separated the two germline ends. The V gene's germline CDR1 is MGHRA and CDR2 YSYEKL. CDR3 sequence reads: CASSLQQGNYGYTF. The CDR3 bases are TGCGCCAGCAGCCTTCAACAGGGTAACTATGGCTACACCTTC.

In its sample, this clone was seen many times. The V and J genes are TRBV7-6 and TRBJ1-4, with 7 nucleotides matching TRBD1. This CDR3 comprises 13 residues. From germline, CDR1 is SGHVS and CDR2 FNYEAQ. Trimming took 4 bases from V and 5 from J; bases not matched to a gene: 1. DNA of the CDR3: TGTGCCAGCAGCTCAGGGGGAAATGAAAAACTGTTTTTT. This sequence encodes CASSSGGNEKLFF.